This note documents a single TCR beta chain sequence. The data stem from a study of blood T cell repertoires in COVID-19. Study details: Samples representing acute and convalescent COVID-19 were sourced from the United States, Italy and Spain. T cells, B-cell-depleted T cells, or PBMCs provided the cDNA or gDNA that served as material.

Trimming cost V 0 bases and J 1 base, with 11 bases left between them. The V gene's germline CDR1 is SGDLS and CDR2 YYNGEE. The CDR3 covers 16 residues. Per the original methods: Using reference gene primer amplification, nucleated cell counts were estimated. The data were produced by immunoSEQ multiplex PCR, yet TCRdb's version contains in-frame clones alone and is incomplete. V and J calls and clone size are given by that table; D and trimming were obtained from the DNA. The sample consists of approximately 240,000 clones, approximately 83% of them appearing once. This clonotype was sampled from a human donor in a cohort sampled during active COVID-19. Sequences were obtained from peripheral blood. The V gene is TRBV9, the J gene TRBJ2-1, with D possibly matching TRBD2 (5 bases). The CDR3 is CASSVEVGGSYNEQFF. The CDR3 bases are TGTGCCAGCAGCGTAGAGGTTGGAGGATCCTACAATGAGCAGTTCTTC.